Detailed here is one TCR beta chain. The antigen is not known. The germline V gene encodes CDR1 DFQATT and CDR2 SNEGSKA (reference sequence). CDR3 length equals 16 residues. V trimming: 3 bases; J trimming: 5 bases; junction bases outside the gene matches: 14. This specimen comes from a study of naive and memory T cell subsets. Cells stained for CD3, CD4, CD8, CD45RA and CD27 were sorted into four subsets. Both TRBC1 and TRBC2 were covered by a beta constant-region primer of two equimolar oligonucleotides. Ligated cDNA was amplified by four rounds of PCR with nested alpha and beta constant-region primers and SP2. TCRdb ran MiXCR on the UMI-ligation and nested PCR reads and lists one entry per CDR3 protein. The sample lists about 150,000 distinct CDR3 sequences, over 20% seen once, with around 0.097% in the top ten. General study findings and limits: Naive and memory repertoire findings lacked a ground truth for validation. Especially in CD8 cells, naive repertoires contained a few larger clonotypes, possibly CD45RA-re-expressing memory cells.

The V gene is TRBV20-1, the J gene TRBJ1-2, with TRBD1 matching 8 bases. This receptor was obtained from a human donor in good health. The specimen was naive CD4+ T cells from blood. The CDR3 DNA follows: TGCAGTGCTAGGCGCCCGTCGGACAGGGCGGGGTATGGCTACACCTTC. This codes for CSARRPSDRAGYGYTF.